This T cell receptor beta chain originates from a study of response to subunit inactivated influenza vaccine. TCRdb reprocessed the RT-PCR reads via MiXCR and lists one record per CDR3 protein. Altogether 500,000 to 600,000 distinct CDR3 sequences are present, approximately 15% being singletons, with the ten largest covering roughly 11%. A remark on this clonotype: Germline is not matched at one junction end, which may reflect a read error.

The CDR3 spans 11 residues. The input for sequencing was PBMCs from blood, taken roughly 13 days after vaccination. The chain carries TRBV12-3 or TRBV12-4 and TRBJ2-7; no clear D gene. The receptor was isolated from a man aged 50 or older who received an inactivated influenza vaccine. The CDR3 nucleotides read TGTGCCAGCAGTTCCCTCACGGTCTTCAGCTTC. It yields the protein CASSSLTVFSF.